These 5 T cell receptor beta chains came from one sample sequenced in a study of CD8 T cells in ankylosing spondylitis. Study-level points and caveats: Ankylosing spondylitis blood appeared to carry a characteristic TCR beta motif of roughly 8 highly homologous variants.

TCRdb re-derived calls from the 5' RACE reads in MiXCR, one entry per CDR3 protein. Of over 700,000 distinct CDR3 sequences listed, roughly 19% were seen once; the top ten hold about a fifth. The antigens for these receptors are not known. The sequencing input was blood, either unsorted or a sorted T cell fraction (not recorded which). These TCRs come from a male donor with ankylosing spondylitis.

The table lists this clonotype with a few counts. The rearrangement uses TRBV2 and TRBJ2-7; 7 bases agree with TRBD2. V dropped 3 bases and J dropped 6; count of bases not matched to a gene: 5. This CDR3 region has 13 residues. Per germline, CDR1 SNHLY and CDR2 FYNNEI. The CDR3 here is CASSEGREREQYF. DNA of the CDR3: TGTGCCAGCAGTGAGGGGCGGGAGCGCGAGCAGTACTTC. The complete variable domain, with remaining parts taken from reference TRBV2 and TRBJ2-7, reads EPEVTQTPSHQVTQMGQEVILRCVPISNHLYFYWYRQILGQKVEFLVSFYNNEISEKSEIFDDQFSVERPDGSNFTLKIRSTKLEDSAMYFCASSEGREREQYFGPGTRLTVT.

This clonotype showed up just a few times. The chain recombines TRBV4-1 with TRBJ2-1; possibly TRBD1 for D (6 bases). Trimming removed 0 bases from V and 9 bases from J, with 12 bases in between. The length of the CDR3 is 14 residues. Germline V lookup: CDR1 MGHRA, CDR2 YSYEKL. This CDR3 reads CASSQDLQGTEQFF. CDR3 nucleotide sequence: TGCGCCAGCAGCCAAGATCTACAGGGCACTGAGCAGTTCTTC.

V gene TRBV12-3 or TRBV12-4 combines with J gene TRBJ1-5; TRBD1 agrees at 8 bases. V was clipped by 6 bases and J by 2 bases; unmatched bases: 6. The CDR3 consists of 15 residues. CDR3 sequence (DNA): TGTGCCAGCAGGACGGCAGGGGGCCGCAATCAGCCCCAGCATTTT. Translation gives CASRTAGGRNQPQHF.

This clonotype was seen a few times. This rearrangement joins TRBV20-1 to TRBJ1-1, with D tentatively TRBD1 (5 bases). With 5 bases removed from V and 6 bases from J, the gap between germline ends came to 10 bases. The length of the CDR3 is 11 residues. Germline assignment: CDR1 DFQATT and CDR2 SNEGSKA (reference sequence). The CDR3 reads CSAYQGPEAFF. CDR3 coding DNA: TGCAGTGCTTACCAGGGCCCTGAAGCTTTCTTT.

This rearrangement joins TRBV9 to TRBJ1-2; 9 bases agree with TRBD1. Trimming removed 4 bases from V and 0 bases from J; junction bases left unmatched: 7. This CDR3 is built from 16 residues. Germline V CDR1 and CDR2: SGDLS, YYNGEE. The CDR3 spells CASSQAGTGTNYGYTF. In DNA form, the CDR3 reads TGTGCCAGCAGCCAGGCGGGGACAGGGACTAACTATGGCTACACCTTC.